Listed below are T cell receptor beta chains from one sample, sequenced in a study of CD4 T cells in relation to SARS-CoV-2 and coronaviruses. Some clones are missing from TCRdb's copy, which holds only in-frame ones; the method was immunoSEQ multiplex PCR. The top ten clones hold approximately 25% of a sample with about 14,000 clones, roughly 80% of them seen once. Antigens of these TCRs are unknown. Sequenced material: CD4+ T cells from PBMCs, cultured in vitro. These receptors all stem from a human donor in good health. Both conserved end residues are part of each CDR3. A D gene is named only where the DNA matches it firmly. Only some rows state a clone size, as once, few, many or a class for expanded clones.

d_gene	abundance	j_gene	v_gene	CDR3nt	CDR3aa
TRBD1	-	TRBJ2-5	TRBV15	TGTGCCACCAGCGAGCTAGGACAGGGTGGGGGAGAGACCCAGTACTTC	CATSELGQGGGETQYF
-	-	TRBJ2-5	TRBV5-6	TGTGCCAGCAGCTTGGTTACTAGCCAGCAGACCCAGTACTTC	CASSLVTSQQTQYF
TRBD1	few	TRBJ1-2	TRBV19	TGTGCCAGTAGTATAAGACAGGGGGTAGAAGGCTACACCTTC	CASSIRQGVEGYTF
-	-	TRBJ2-1	TRBV5-1	TGCGCCAGCAGCTCCAGGCATCTTACTACTAACAATGAGCAGTTCTTC	CASSSRHLTTNNEQFF
-	-	TRBJ1-5	TRBV27	TGTGCCAGCAGTGGCCGGGGCAATCAGCCCCAGCATTTT	CASSGRGNQPQHF
-	-	TRBJ2-1	TRBV5-1	TGCGCCAGCAGCCGCCGAGGATCCCTGATCGATGAGCAGTTCTTC	CASSRRGSLIDEQFF
TRBD2	few	TRBJ2-7	TRBV5-4	TGTGCCAGCAGCTTGGCGGGTAGCGGGATCTCCTACGAGCAGTACTTC	CASSLAGSGISYEQYF
TRBD2	-	TRBJ2-5	TRBV5-4	TGTGCCAGCAGCTTGGAGGGGACTACCGCAAGGGAGACCCAGTACTTC	CASSLEGTTARETQYF
-	few	TRBJ1-1	TRBV3-1/TRBV3-2	TGTGCCAGCAGCCAATATAGAGGGTTAACGAACACTGAAGCTTTCTTT	CASSQYRGLTNTEAFF
-	-	TRBJ2-7	TRBV7-8	TGTGCCAGCAGCTCATCCCCGGGACTCATCTACGAGCAGTACTTC	CASSSSPGLIYEQYF
-	-	TRBJ2-3	TRBV10-1	TGCGCCAGCAGCCGATCTTGGGTAGATACGCAGTATTTT	CASSRSWVDTQYF
TRBD2	-	TRBJ2-5	TRBV9	TGTGCCAGCAGCGCGGGACTAGCGGACCGCTCGCCCGAGACCCAGTACTTC	CASSAGLADRSPETQYF
-	-	TRBJ2-7	TRBV7-6	TGTGCCAGCAGCTCCGTAGGTGGATCCGCCACCTCCTTC	CASSSVGGSATSF
-	-	TRBJ2-7	TRBV18	TGTGCCAGCTCAGGTGTGGGAGGCTACGAGCAGTACTTC	CASSGVGGYEQYF
-	-	TRBJ2-7	TRBV7-6	TGTGCCAGCAGCTCGGGTCTCTCCTACGAGCAGTACTTC	CASSSGLSYEQYF
-	-	TRBJ1-4	TRBV19	TGTGCCAGTAGTGGGGTCATGACCGGGTATTATGAAAAACTGTTTTTT	CASSGVMTGYYEKLFF
-	-	TRBJ1-6	TRBV2	TGTGCCAGCAGTGGCGACGGAAATTCACCCCTCCACTTT	CASSGDGNSPLHF
-	-	TRBJ1-3	TRBV9	TGTGCCAGCAGCGTAGGGGGTGGTACCGGCGGAAACACCATATATTTT	CASSVGGGTGGNTIYF
TRBD2	-	TRBJ2-3	TRBV2	TGTGCCAGCAGTCGTCAACCTGGACTAGCGAGTATTCCAGATACGCAGTATTTT	CASSRQPGLASIPDTQYF
TRBD2	-	TRBJ2-2	TRBV3-1/TRBV3-2	TGTGCCAGCAGCCGCTCCCTAGCGGGAGATACCGGGGAGCTGTTTTTT	CASSRSLAGDTGELFF
-	few	TRBJ1-1	TRBV19	TGTGCCAGTAGTTCCCCAATGACTGAAGCTTTCTTT	CASSSPMTEAFF
-	-	TRBJ1-4	TRBV6-5	TGTGCCAGCAGCCCAGAGCTCGCAACTAATGAAAAACTGTTTTTT	CASSPELATNEKLFF
TRBD1	-	TRBJ2-3	TRBV5-1	TGCGCCAGCAGCCGGGGCCGGGACAGGAACACAGATACGCAGTATTTT	CASSRGRDRNTDTQYF
-	once	TRBJ1-4	TRBV20-1	TGCAGTGCACCCCGAGAAAAACTGTTTTTT	CSAPREKLFF
-	-	TRBJ1-5	TRBV5-8	TGTGCCAGCAGCTTATCAGGCAGGAGTGTACAGCCCCAGCATTTT	CASSLSGRSVQPQHF
-	-	TRBJ2-5	TRBV19	TGTGCCAGTAGTACAAACTGGGGGGAGGAGCCCGGGGAGACCCAGTACTTC	CASSTNWGEEPGETQYF
-	-	TRBJ2-1	TRBV19	TGTGCCAGTAGTATGGGCTTCGGGCGGGACTACAATGAGCAGTTCTTC	CASSMGFGRDYNEQFF
TRBD1	-	TRBJ1-1	TRBV4-1	TGCGCCAGCAGCGAACGACAGGGTGGTAGGTTCACTGAAGCTTTCTTT	CASSERQGGRFTEAFF
-	-	TRBJ1-1	TRBV12-5	TGTGCTAGTGGACGCGACGGGAACACTGAAGCTTTCTTT	CASGRDGNTEAFF
TRBD1	-	TRBJ1-5	TRBV30	TGTGCCTGGAGTCCTGAGACAGGGAGAAGCAATCAGCCCCAGCATTTT	CAWSPETGRSNQPQHF
TRBD2	once	TRBJ2-3	TRBV11-2	TGTGCCAGCAGCTTAGATCGTGCTAGCGGGAACACAGATACGCAGTATTTT	CASSLDRASGNTDTQYF